What follows is one TCR beta chain and its context. Its specific antigen is unknown. Base qualities are missing; no much larger clone stands one base away. The High Capacity cDNA Reverse Transcription Kit was used to reverse transcribe all of the isolated RNA, meaning that expressed TCRB transcripts were what got sequenced. Deep immunoSEQ sequencing was applied to naive, central memory and regulatory T cell samples, giving an average of roughly 3.3 million total reads per sample. After sorted cells were lysed in RLT buffer, RNA was extracted with DNase-treated RNeasy Micro or Mini kits, with the choice depending on cell number. Each cell subset was processed on its own to prevent cross-contamination, while patient and healthy donor samples were processed together. Using the immunoSEQ multiplex PCR, TCRB sequences were amplified from cDNA into 87-bp fragments spanning the CDR3 region. Sequencing of the amplicons was performed on the Illumina HiSeq platform. On the authors' methods: Synthetic template baselines were used to correct PCR bias computationally, reads within Hamming distance 2 were collapsed, and singletons that could not be merged were discarded. By aligning reads against IMGT, V, D and J genes, CDR3 length, and insertions or deletions at six rearrangement sites were assigned. Within each subset, clonotype counts were normalized to sorted cell number, and only after that were true diversity and Gini coefficients computed with the tcR R package. The overlap coefficient, calculated on TCRB nucleotide sequences, was used to measure repertoire sharing. As a proxy for the pre-selection repertoire, out-of-frame TCRB sequences from naive cells were analyzed. TCRdb provides this immuneACCESS table in a form limited to in-frame rearrangements. Some clones are lacking; in checked studies, under half of them reflect an unresolved V gene, and why the rest are absent is not known. V, J and clone size reflect that table, while D and trimming were determined from the DNA. The sample yields around 500,000 clones; over 25% were counted once. Jointly, the top ten make up roughly 0.066% of the sample.

This record comes from a study of beta chain features in type 1 diabetes (dated by TCRdb to about 2018). The study in broad terms: Patients and healthy donors did not differ in mean age, gender distribution, total cell number or subset yield. Naive and central memory subsets were obtained from all 30 or so donors, but regulatory and stem cell-like memory subsets were isolated from only 8 patients and 8 healthy donors. A total of around 100 million sorted cells were examined across all samples, and RNA yield correlated strongly with the number of cells per subset. In the study, TCRB repertoires of sorted circulating CD4+ T cell subsets from recently diagnosed type 1 diabetes patients were compared with those of matched healthy donors. Findings and caveats that apply to the study as a whole: Shorter templates might be favored by PCR, yet because patient and control samples were amplified and corrected together, any such skew would affect both groups equally. Because cDNA was sequenced instead of genomic DNA, highly expressing activated cells could be over-represented, though the groups showed no difference in activation or CD3 levels. A moderate but significant shortening of TCRB CDR3 length was observed in type 1 diabetes patients in all four CD4+ subsets. Naive, central memory and regulatory TCRB repertoires appeared more similar among patients than among healthy donors. Patients with type 1 diabetes made fewer insertions and deleted more nucleotides at VDJ recombination sites, implying thymic rearrangement abnormalities. Only small numbers of individuals were included in the HLA sub-analyses, which left unresolved whether HLA type had any influence on TCRB rearrangement.

V is pared back by 3 bases and J by 7 bases, with 19 bases lying between the germline termini. The CDR3 spans 16 residues, from the cysteine through the phenylalanine. The read is trimmed to its CDR3 DNA, 48 bases read in frame from base 1. Based on the germline V gene (reference sequence), the CDR1 and CDR2 sequences are LNHNV and YYDKDF. Each donor gave one peripheral blood draw, about 110 mL on average, collected into heparinised tubes. A BD FACSAria II was used to sort naive, central memory, regulatory and stem cell-like memory CD4+ T cells with a panel that included CD45RO, CCR7, CD25, CD127, CD95 and CD27. A purity above 98% was achieved for all sorted populations. PBMCs were isolated right away by Lymphoprep density gradient centrifugation and were stained directly, without culture. To minimize batch effects, samples were stained and sorted in pairs, one healthy donor with one patient per experiment.

The receptor comes from a young man in good health. Sequencing used naive CD4+ T cells from blood. What this sample's cell subset or site label stands for: true naive CD4+ T cells. The sequence is built from TRBV15 and TRBJ1-5; the D segment could be TRBD1, given 5 matching bases. The DNA sequence is TGTGCCACCAGCAGCCTGGGACGGGAGGCACGGCAGCCCCAGCATTTT. Its translation is CATSSLGREARQPQHF.